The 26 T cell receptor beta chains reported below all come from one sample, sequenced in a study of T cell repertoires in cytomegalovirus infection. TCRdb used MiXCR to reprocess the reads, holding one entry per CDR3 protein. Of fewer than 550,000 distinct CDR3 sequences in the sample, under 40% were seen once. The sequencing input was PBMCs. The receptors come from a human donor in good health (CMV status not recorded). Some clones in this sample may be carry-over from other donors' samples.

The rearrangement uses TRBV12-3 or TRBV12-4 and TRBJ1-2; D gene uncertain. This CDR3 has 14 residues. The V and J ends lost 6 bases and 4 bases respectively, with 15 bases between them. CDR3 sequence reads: CASRKLAGSYGYTF. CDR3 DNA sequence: TGTGCCAGCAGGAAACTGGCGGGAAGCTATGGCTACACCTTC.

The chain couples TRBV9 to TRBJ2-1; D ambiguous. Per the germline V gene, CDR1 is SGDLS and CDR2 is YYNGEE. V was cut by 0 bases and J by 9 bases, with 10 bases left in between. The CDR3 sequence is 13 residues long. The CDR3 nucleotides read TGTGCCAGCAGCGTAGCTAGTACTTTTGAGCAGTTCTTC. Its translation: CASSVASTFEQFF.

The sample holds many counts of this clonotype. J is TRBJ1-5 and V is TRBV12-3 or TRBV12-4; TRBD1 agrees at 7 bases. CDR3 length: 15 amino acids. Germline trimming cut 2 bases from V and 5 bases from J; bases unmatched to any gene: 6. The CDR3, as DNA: TGTGCCAGCAGTTTATTCGGGCAGGGGGATCAGCCCCAGCATTTT. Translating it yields CASSLFGQGDQPQHF.

The CDR3 loop is CASSPGTASRNTIYF. DNA for the CDR3: TGTGCCAGCAGCCCTGGGACAGCCTCACGAAACACCATATATTTT. The chain is built from TRBV6-1 and TRBJ1-3; 7 bases match TRBD1. Germline-derived CDR1 and CDR2 are MNHNS and SASEGT. The CDR3 runs 15 residues. Trimming cost V 6 bases and J 5 bases; bases outside gene matches: 10.

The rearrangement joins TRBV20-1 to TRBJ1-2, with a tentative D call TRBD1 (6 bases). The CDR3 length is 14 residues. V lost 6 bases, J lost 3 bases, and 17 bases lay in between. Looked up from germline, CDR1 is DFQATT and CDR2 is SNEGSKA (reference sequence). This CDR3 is CSATRGTDDYGYTF. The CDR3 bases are TGCAGTGCAACCAGGGGTACCGACGACTATGGCTACACCTTC.

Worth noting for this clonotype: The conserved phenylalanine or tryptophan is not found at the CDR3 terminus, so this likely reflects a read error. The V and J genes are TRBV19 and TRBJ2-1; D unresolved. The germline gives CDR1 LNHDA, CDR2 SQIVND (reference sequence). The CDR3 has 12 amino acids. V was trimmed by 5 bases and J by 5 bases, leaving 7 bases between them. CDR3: CASSRTNNEQFL. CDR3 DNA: TGTGCCAGTAGTCGAACAAACAATGAGCAGTTCTTA.

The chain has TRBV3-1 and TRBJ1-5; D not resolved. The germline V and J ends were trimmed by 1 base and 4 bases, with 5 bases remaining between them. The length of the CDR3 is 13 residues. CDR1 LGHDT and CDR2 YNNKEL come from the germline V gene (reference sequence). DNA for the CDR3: TGTGCCAGCAGCCAAGCAGCAAATCAGCCCCAGCATTTT. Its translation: CASSQAANQPQHF. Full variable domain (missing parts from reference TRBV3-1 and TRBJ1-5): DTAVSQTPKYLVTQMGNDKSIKCEQNLGHDTMYWYKQDSKKFLKIMFSYNNKELIINETVPNRFSPKSPDKAHLNLHINSLELGDSAVYFCASSQAANQPQHFGDGTRLSIL.

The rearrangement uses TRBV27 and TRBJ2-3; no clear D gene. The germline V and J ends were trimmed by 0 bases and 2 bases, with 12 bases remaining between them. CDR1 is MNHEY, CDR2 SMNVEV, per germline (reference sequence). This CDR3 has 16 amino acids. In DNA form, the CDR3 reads TGTGCCAGCAGTTTATCCTCGCGGAGAGTCACAGATACGCAGTATTTT. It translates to CASSLSSRRVTDTQYF.

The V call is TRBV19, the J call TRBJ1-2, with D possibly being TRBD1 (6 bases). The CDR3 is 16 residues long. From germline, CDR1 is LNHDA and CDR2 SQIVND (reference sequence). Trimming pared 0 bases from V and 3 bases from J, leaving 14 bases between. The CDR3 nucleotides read TGTGCCAGTAGTATAGATGTAAACAGGGACGACTATGGCTACACCTTC. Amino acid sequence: CASSIDVNRDDYGYTF.

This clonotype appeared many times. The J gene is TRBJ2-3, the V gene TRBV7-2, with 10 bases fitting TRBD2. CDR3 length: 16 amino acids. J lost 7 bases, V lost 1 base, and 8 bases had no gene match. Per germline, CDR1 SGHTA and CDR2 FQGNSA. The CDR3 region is CASSLGTSGTTYTQYF. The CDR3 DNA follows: TGTGCCAGCAGCTTAGGTACTAGCGGGACGACTTATACGCAGTATTTT.

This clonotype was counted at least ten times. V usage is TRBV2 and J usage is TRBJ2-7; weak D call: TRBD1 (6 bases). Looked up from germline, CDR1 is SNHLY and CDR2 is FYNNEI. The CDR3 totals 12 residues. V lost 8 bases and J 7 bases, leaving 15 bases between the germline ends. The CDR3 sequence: CASYDGGWEQYF. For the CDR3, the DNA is TGTGCCAGCTACGATGGGGGCTGGGAGCAGTACTTC.

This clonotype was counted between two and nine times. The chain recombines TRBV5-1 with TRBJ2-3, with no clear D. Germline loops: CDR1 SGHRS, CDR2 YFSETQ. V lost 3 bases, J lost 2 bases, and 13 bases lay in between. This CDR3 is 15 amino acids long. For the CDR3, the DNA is TGCGCCAGCAGCTGGGCTGGGCAGTACACAGATACGCAGTATTTT. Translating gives CASSWAGQYTDTQYF.

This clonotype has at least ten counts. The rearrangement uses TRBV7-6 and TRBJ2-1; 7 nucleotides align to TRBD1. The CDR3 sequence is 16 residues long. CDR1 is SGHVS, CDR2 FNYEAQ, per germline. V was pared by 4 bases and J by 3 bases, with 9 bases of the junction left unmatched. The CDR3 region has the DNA TGTGCCAGCAGCTCCTTAAGGGACAGAGACTACAATGAGCAGTTCTTC. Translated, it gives CASSSLRDRDYNEQFF. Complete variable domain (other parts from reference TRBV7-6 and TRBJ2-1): GAGVSQSPRYKVTKRGQDVALRCDPISGHVSLYWYRQALGQGPEFLTYFNYEAQQDKSGLPNDRFSAERPEGSISTLTIQRTEQRDSAMYRCASSSLRDRDYNEQFFGPGTRLTVL.

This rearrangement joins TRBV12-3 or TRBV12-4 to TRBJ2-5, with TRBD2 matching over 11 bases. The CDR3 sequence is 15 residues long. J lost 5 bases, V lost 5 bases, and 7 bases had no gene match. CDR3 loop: CASSISGGAGETQYF. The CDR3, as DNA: TGTGCCAGCAGTATTAGCGGGGGGGCCGGGGAGACCCAGTACTTC.

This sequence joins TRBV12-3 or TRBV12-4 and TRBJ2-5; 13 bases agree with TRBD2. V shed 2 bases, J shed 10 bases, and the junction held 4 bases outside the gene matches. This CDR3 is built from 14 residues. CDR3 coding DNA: TGTGCCAGCAGTTTATTCGGGACTAGCGGGGACCAGTACTTC. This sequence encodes CASSLFGTSGDQYF.

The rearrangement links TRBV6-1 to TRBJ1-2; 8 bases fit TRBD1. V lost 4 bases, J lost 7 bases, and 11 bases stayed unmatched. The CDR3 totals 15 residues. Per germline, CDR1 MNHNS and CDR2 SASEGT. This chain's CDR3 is CASSGGQGGMVGYTF. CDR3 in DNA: TGTGCCAGCAGTGGAGGACAGGGTGGTATGGTTGGCTACACCTTC.

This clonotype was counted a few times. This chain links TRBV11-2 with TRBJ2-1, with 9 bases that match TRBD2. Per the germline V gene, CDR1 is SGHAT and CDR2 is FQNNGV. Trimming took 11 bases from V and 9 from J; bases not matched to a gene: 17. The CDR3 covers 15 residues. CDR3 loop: CAEKVVRGGALEQFF. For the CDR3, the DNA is TGTGCCGAGAAAGTAGTACGCGGGGGGGCCCTTGAGCAGTTCTTC.

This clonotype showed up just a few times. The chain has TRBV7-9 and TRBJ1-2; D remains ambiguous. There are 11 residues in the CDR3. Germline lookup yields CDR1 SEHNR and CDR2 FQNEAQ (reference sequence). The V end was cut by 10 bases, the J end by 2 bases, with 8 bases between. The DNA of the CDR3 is TGTGCCACGGAGGTAAACTATGGCTACACCTTC. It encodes CATEVNYGYTF.

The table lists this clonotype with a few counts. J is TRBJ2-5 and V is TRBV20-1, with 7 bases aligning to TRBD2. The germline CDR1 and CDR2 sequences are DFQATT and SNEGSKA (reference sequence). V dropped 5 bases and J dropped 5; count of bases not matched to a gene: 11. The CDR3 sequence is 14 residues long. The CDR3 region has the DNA TGCAGTGCTGCAGCCCAGACTAGCCGGGAGACCCAGTACTTC. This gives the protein CSAAAQTSRETQYF.

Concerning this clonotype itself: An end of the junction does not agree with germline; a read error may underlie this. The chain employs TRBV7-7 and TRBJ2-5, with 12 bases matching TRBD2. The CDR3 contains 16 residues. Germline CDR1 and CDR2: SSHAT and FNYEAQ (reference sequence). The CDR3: CASSPTSGGLQGTQYF. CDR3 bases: TGTGCTAGCAGCCCCACTAGCGGGGGGTTGCAAGGGACCCAGTACTTC.

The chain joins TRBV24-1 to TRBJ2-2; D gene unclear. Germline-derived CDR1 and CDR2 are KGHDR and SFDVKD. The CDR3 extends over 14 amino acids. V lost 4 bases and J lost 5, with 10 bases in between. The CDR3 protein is CATSEGLRTGELFF. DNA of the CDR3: TGTGCCACCAGTGAGGGGTTGAGGACCGGGGAGCTGTTTTTT.

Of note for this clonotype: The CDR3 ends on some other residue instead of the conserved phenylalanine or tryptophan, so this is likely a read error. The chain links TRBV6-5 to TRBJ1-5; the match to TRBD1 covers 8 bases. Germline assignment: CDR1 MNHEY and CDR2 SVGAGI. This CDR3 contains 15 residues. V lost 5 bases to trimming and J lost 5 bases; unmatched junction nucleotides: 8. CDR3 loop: CASSEDRDEYQPQHL. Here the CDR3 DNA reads TGTGCCAGCAGTGAGGACAGGGATGAGTATCAGCCCCAGCATTTG.

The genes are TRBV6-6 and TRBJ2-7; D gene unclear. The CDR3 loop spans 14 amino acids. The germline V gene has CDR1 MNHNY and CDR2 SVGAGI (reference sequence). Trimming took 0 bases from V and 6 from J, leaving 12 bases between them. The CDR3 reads CASSYSKGHPEQYF. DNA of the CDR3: TGTGCCAGCAGTTACTCGAAAGGCCACCCCGAGCAGTACTTC.

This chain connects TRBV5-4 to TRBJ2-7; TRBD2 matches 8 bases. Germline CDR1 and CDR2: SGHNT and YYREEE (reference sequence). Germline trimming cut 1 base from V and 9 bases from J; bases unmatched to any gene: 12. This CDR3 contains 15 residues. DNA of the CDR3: TGTGCCAGCAGCTTGCGTTCGGCGGGGGGAGGCTGGCAGTACTTC. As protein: CASSLRSAGGGWQYF.

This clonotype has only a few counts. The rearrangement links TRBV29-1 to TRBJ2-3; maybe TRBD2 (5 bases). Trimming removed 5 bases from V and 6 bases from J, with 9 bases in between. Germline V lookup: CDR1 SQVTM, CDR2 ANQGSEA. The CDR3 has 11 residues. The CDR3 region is CSVNRGDTQYF. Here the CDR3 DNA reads TGCAGCGTTAACAGAGGGGATACGCAGTATTTT.

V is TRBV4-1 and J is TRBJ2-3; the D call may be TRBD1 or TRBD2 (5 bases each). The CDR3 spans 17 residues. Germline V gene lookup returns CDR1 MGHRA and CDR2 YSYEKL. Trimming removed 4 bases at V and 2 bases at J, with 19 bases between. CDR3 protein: CASSPPGQGTTTDTQYF. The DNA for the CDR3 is TGCGCCAGCAGCCCACCGGGGCAGGGAACGACCACAGATACGCAGTATTTT.